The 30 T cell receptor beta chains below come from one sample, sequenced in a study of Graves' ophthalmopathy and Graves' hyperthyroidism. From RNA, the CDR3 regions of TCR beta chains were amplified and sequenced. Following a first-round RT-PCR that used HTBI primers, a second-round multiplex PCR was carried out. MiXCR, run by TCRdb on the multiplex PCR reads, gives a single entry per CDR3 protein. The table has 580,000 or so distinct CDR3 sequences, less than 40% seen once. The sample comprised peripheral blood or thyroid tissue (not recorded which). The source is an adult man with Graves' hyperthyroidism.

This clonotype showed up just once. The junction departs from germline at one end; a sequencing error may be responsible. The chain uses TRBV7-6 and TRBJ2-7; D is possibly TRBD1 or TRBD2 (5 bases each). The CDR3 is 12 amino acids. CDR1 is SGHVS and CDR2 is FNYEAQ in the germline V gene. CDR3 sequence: CASRWDVGEQYF. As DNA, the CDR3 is TGCGCCAGCAGGTGGGACGTGGGCGAGCAGTACTTC.

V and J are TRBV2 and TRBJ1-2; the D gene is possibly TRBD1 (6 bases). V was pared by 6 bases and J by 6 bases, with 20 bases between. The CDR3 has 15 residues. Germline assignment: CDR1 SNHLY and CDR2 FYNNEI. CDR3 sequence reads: CASSSDRNEQNGYTF. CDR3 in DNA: TGTGCCAGCAGCTCCGACAGGAATGAGCAGAATGGCTACACCTTC.

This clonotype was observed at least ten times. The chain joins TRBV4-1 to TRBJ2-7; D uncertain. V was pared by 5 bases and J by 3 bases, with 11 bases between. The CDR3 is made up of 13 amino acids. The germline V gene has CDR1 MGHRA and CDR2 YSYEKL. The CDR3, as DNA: TGCGCCAGCAGCTGGGCCCCGGACTACGAGCAGTACTTC. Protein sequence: CASSWAPDYEQYF.

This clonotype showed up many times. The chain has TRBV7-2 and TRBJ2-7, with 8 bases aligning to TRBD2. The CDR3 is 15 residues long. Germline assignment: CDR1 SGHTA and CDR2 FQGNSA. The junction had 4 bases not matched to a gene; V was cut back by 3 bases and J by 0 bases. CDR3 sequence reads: CASSLYGTSSYEQYF. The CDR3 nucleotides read TGTGCCAGCAGCTTGTATGGGACTAGCTCCTACGAGCAGTACTTC.

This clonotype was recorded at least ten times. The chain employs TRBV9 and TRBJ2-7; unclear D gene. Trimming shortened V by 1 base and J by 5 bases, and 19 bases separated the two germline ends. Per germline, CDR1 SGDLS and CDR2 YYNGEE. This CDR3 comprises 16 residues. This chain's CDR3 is CASSVSPEKQSDEQYF. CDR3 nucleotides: TGTGCCAGCAGCGTATCGCCGGAGAAGCAGTCCGACGAGCAGTACTTC.

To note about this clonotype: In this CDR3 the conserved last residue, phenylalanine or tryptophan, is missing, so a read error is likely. The CDR3 DNA follows: TGTGCCAGCAGGCACAGGGGGGGGAACACTGAAGCTTTCCTT. As protein: CASRHRGGNTEAFL. The chain employs TRBV24-1 and TRBJ1-1; 8 positions match TRBD1. V shed 11 bases and J 1 base; nucleotides not matched to a gene: 8. From germline, CDR1 is KGHDR and CDR2 SFDVKD. The CDR3 has 14 amino acids.

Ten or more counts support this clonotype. The CDR3 sequence: CSVDDPDRTYEQYF. The DNA of the CDR3 is TGCAGCGTTGATGACCCCGACCGGACCTACGAGCAGTACTTC. V is TRBV29-1 and J is TRBJ2-7; D not resolved. Trimming shortened V by 3 bases and J by 2 bases, and 14 bases separated the two germline ends. There are 14 residues in the CDR3. Germline V lookup: CDR1 SQVTM, CDR2 ANQGSEA.

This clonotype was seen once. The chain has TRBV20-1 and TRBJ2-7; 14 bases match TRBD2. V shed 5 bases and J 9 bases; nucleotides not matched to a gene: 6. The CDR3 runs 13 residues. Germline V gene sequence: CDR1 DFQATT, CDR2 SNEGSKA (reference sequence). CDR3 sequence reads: CSAEGLAGEGQYF. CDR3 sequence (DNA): TGCAGTGCTGAGGGACTAGCGGGAGAGGGGCAGTACTTC.

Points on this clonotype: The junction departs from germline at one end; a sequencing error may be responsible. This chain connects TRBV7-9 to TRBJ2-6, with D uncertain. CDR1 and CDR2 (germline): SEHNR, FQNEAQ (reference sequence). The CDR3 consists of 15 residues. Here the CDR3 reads CASSLDLGYSYEQHF. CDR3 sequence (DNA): TGTGCCAGCAGCTTAGACTTGGGGTACTCCTACGAGCAGCACTTC.

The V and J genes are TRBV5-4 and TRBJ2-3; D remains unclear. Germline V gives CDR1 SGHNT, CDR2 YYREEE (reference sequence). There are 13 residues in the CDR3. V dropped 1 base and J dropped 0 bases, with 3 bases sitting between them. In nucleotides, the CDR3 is TGTGCCAGCAGCTTGTTTAGCACAGATACGCAGTATTTT. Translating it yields CASSLFSTDTQYF.

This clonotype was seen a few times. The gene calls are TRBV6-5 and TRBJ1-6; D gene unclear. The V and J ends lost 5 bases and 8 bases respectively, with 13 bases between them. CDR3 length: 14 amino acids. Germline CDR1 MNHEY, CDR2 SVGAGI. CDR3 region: CASSNIIPDSPLHF. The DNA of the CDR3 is TGTGCCAGCAGTAACATAATCCCGGATTCACCCCTCCACTTT.

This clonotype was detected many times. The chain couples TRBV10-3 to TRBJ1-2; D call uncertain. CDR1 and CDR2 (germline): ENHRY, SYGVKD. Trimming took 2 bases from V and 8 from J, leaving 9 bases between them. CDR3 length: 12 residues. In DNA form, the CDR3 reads TGTGCCATCAGTGAGGGAGGTTCGGGCTACACCTTC. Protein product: CAISEGGSGYTF.

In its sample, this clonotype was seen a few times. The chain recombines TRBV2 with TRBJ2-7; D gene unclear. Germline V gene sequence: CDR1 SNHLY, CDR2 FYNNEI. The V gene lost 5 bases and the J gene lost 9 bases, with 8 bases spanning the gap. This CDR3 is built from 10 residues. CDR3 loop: CASSSVGQYF. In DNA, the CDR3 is TGTGCCAGCAGTTCGGTAGGGCAGTACTTC.

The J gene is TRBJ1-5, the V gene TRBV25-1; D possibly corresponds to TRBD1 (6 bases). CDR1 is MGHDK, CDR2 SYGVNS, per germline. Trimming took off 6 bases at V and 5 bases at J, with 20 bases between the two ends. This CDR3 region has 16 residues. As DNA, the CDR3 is TGTGCCAGCAGCCAAGAACCGGGGAGGGGGGATCAGCCCCAGCATTTT. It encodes CASSQEPGRGDQPQHF.

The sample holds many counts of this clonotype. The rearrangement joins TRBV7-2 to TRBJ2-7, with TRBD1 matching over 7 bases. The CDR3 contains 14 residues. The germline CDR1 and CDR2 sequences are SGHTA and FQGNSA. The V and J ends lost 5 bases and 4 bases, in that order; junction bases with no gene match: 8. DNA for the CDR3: TGTGCCAGCAGCAAGAAAGGGGGCCCTTACGAGCAGTACTTC. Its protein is CASSKKGGPYEQYF.

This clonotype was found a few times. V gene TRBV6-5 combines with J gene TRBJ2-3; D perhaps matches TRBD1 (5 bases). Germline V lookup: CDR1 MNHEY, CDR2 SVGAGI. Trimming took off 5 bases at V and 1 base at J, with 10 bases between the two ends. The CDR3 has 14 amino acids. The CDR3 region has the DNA TGTGCCAGCAGTGCCATACAGGGCACAGATACGCAGTATTTT. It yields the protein CASSAIQGTDTQYF.

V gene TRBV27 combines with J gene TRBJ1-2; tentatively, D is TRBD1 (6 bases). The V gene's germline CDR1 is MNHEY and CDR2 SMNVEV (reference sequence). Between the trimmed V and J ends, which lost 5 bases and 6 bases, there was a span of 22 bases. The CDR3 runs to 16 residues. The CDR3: CASSPWAGTPYDGYTF. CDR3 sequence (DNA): TGTGCCAGCAGTCCCTGGGCCGGGACACCGTATGATGGCTACACCTTC.

CDR3 residues: CSAGALGRASIEQYF. The CDR3, as DNA: TGCAGTGCTGGAGCGCTCGGGAGGGCCTCGATCGAGCAGTACTTC. The chain carries TRBV20-1 and TRBJ2-7, with 8 positions matching TRBD2. Germline V gives CDR1 DFQATT, CDR2 SNEGSKA (reference sequence). V lost 5 bases, J lost 6 bases, and 15 bases stayed unmatched. The CDR3 sequence is 15 residues long.

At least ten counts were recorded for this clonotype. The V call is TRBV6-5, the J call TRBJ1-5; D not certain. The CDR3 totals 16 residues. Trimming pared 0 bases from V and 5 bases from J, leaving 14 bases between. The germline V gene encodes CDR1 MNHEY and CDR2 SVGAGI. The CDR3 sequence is CASSYSGPFGDQPQHF. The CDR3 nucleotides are TGTGCCAGCAGTTACTCGGGCCCTTTTGGCGATCAGCCCCAGCATTTT.

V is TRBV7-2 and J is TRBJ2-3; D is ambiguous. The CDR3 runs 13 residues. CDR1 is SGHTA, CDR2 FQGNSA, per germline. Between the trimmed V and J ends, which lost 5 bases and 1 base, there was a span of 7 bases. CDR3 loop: CASSPSGTDTQYF. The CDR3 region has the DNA TGTGCCAGCAGCCCCTCCGGCACAGATACGCAGTATTTT.

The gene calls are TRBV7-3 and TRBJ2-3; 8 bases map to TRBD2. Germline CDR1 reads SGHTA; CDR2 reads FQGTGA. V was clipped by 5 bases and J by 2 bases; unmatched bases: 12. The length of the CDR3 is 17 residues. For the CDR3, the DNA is TGTGCCAGCAGCACAGGTTGGCTAGCGGGCATCACAGATACGCAGTATTTT. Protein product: CASSTGWLAGITDTQYF.

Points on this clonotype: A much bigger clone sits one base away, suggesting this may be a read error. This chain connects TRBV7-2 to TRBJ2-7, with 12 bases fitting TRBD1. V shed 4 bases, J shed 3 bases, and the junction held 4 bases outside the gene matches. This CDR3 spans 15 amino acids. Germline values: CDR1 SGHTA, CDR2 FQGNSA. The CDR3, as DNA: TGTGCCAGCAGCTCCCGGGACAGGGGGCTCTACGAGCAGTACTTC. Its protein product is CASSSRDRGLYEQYF.

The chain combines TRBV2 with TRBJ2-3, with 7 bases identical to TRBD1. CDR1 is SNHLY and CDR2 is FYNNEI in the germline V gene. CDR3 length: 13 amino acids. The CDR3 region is CESRGPSTDTQYF. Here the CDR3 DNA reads TGTGAGTCAAGGGGGCCAAGCACAGATACGCAGTATTTT.

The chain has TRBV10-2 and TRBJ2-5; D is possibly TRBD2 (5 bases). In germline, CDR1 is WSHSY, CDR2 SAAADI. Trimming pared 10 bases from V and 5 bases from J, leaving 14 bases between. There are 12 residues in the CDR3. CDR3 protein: CATRGGQETQYF. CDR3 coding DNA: TGCGCCACCCGGGGTGGCCAGGAGACCCAGTACTTC.

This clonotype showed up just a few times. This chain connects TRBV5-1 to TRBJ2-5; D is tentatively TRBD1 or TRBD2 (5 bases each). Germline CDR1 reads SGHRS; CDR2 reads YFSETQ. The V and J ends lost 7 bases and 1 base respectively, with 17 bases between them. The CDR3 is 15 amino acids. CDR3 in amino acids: CASSPGLGGQETQYF. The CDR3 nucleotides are TGCGCCAGCTCACCGGGGCTTGGGGGCCAAGAGACCCAGTACTTC.

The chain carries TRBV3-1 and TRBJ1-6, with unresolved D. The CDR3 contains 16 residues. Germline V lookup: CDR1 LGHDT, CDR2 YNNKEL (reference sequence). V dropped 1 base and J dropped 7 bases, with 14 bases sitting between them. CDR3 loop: CASSQGTGVGNSPLHF. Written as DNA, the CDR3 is TGTGCCAGCAGCCAAGGTACCGGGGTCGGGAATTCACCCCTCCACTTT.

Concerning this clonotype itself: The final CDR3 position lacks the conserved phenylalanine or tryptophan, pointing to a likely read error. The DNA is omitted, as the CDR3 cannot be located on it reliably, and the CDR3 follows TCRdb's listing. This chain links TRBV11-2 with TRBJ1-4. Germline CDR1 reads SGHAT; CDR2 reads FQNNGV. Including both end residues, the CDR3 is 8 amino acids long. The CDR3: CASRSWTV.

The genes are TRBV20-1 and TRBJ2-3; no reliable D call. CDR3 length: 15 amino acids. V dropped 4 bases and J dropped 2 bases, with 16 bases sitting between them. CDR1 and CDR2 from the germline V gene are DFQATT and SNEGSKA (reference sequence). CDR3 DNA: TGCAGTGCTATTTCAGTGAGTGGGAACACAGATACGCAGTATTTT. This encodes CSAISVSGNTDTQYF.

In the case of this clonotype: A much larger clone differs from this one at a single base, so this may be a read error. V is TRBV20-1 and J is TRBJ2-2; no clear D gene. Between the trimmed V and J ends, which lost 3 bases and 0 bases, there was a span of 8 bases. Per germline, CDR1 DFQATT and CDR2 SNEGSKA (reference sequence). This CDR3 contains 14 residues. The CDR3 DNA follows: TGCAGTGCTAGGCCACCTTCGAACACCGGGGAGCTGTTTTTT. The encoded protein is CSARPPSNTGELFF.

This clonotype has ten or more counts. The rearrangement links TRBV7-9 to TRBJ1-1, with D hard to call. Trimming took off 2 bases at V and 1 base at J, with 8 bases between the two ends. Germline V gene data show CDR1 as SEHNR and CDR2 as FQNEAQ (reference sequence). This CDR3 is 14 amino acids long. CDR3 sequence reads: CASSLMAENTEAFF. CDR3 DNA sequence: TGTGCCAGCAGCTTAATGGCAGAGAACACTGAAGCTTTCTTT.